Below are 32 T cell receptor beta chains sequenced from a single sample in a study of T-cell reconstitution after alpha-beta-depleted transplantation in children. Unique molecular identifiers featured in how the TCRbeta library was prepared. Via MiXCR, TCRdb re-called the PCR reads, giving one row per CDR3 protein. The sample lists approximately 640,000 distinct CDR3 sequences, approximately 17% occurring once. The input for sequencing was PBMCs from the stem cell graft donor, taken from the stem cell graft. The receptors originated from a human donor who donated a stem cell graft to a child with acute myeloid leukemia.

At least ten counts were recorded for this clonotype. The V and J genes are TRBV15 and TRBJ2-3; D call uncertain. This CDR3 has 16 amino acids. CDR1 LNHNV and CDR2 YYDKDF come from the germline V gene (reference sequence). V was cut by 0 bases and J by 6 bases, with 16 bases left in between. CDR3: CATSRDQGRPVDTQYF. The DNA for the CDR3 is TGTGCCACCAGCAGAGATCAAGGCAGGCCGGTGGATACGCAGTATTTT.

Regarding this clonotype: A clone one base away is much larger, so this may be a read error. The conserved phenylalanine or tryptophan normally closing the CDR3 is absent here, so this likely arose from a read error. V usage is TRBV20-1 and J usage is TRBJ1-5; tentatively, D is TRBD1 (6 bases). Germline-derived CDR1 and CDR2 are DFQATT and SNEGSKA (reference sequence). V shed 1 base and J shed 3 bases, with 7 bases lying between them. The CDR3 is 13 amino acids. CDR3 sequence reads: CSARGTDNQPQHS. CDR3 sequence (DNA): TGCAGTGCTAGAGGGACAGACAATCAGCCCCAGCATTCT.

The genes are TRBV24-1 and TRBJ2-2; TRBD2 matches 14 bases. J lost 0 bases, V lost 4 bases, and 9 bases had no gene match. Germline V CDR1 and CDR2: KGHDR, SFDVKD. The CDR3 is 20 amino acids. CDR3 residues: CATSDRTGLAGGPNTGELFF. The CDR3 nucleotides read TGTGCCACCAGTGACAGAACAGGACTAGCGGGGGGCCCGAACACCGGGGAGCTGTTTTTT.

This clonotype has at least ten counts. The V and J genes are TRBV6-2 or TRBV6-3 and TRBJ2-3; 10 nucleotides match TRBD2. V lost 1 base, J lost 5 bases, and 9 bases stayed unmatched. The CDR3 has 17 amino acids. Germline V gene data show CDR1 as MNHEY and CDR2 as SVGEGT. CDR3 amino acids: CASSYWAGTSDIDTQYF. CDR3 bases: TGTGCCAGCAGTTACTGGGCCGGGACTAGCGACATAGATACGCAGTATTTT.

This clonotype was detected many times. This chain uses TRBV20-1 with TRBJ2-4; either TRBD1 or TRBD2 may fit D (6 bases each). Germline loops: CDR1 DFQATT, CDR2 SNEGSKA (reference sequence). Trimming took 3 bases from V and 7 from J, leaving 13 bases between them. This CDR3 region has 13 residues. The CDR3 sequence: CSASPGGGNIQYF. The CDR3 nucleotides read TGCAGTGCTAGTCCCGGAGGGGGGAACATTCAGTACTTC.

This sequence joins TRBV7-2 and TRBJ1-3; D remains unclear. With 5 bases removed from V and 2 bases from J, the gap between germline ends came to 13 bases. This CDR3 spans 15 amino acids. CDR1 is SGHTA, CDR2 FQGNSA, per germline. The CDR3 sequence is CASSASLGTGNTIYF. CDR3 DNA: TGTGCCAGCAGCGCCAGCCTGGGTACTGGAAACACCATATATTTT. The full variable domain, rest sourced from reference TRBV7-2 and TRBJ1-3, is GAGVSQSPSNKVTEKGKDVELRCDPISGHTALYWYRQSLGQGLEFLIYFQGNSAPDKSGLPSDRFSAERTGGSVSTLTIQRTQQEDSAVYLCASSASLGTGNTIYFGEGSWLTVV.

V is TRBV7-9 and J is TRBJ1-2; D gene ambiguous. V lost 5 bases to trimming and J lost 7 bases, with 23 bases between them. The CDR3 is 16 amino acids. Germline-derived CDR1 and CDR2 are SEHNR and FQNEAQ (reference sequence). The CDR3 DNA is TGTGCCAGCAGCAACCTTCCGGCATCAATTTCGGGTGGCTACACCTTC. This gives the protein CASSNLPASISGGYTF. Together with reference TRBV7-9 and TRBJ1-2, the CDR3 gives the full variable domain: DTGVSQNPRHKITKRGQNVTFRCDPISEHNRLYWYRQTLGQGPEFLTYFQNEAQLEKSRLLSDRFSAERPKGSFSTLEIQRTEQGDSAMYLCASSNLPASISGGYTFGSGTRLTVV.

This clonotype was observed a few times. The chain is built from TRBV7-2 and TRBJ2-7; 7 nucleotides match TRBD2. Losses at the gene ends were 1 base for V and 6 bases for J; bases not matched to a gene: 9. Looked up from germline, CDR1 is SGHTA and CDR2 is FQGNSA. CDR3 length: 15 amino acids. The CDR3 loop reads CASSLGVGLAVEQYV. The CDR3 DNA follows: TGTGCCAGCAGCTTAGGAGTCGGCCTAGCGGTCGAGCAGTACGTC.

This clonotype was seen ten or more times. The V and J genes are TRBV20-1 and TRBJ2-7; D not certain. Germline CDR1 DFQATT, CDR2 SNEGSKA (reference sequence). The V gene lost 0 bases and the J gene lost 5 bases, with 11 bases spanning the gap. This CDR3 spans 13 amino acids. For the CDR3, the DNA is TGCAGTGCTAGAGATCCGCGGAATGACGAGCAGTACTTC. Translated, it gives CSARDPRNDEQYF.

The gene calls are TRBV20-1 and TRBJ2-1; D is ambiguous. Germline lookup yields CDR1 DFQATT and CDR2 SNEGSKA (reference sequence). The CDR3 consists of 18 residues. V lost 0 bases and J 7 bases, leaving 25 bases between the germline ends. The CDR3 DNA is TGCAGTGCTAGAGAATTTGGGCCAATACCGCGCTCTCGAAATGAGCAGTTCTTC. Protein product: CSAREFGPIPRSRNEQFF.

Ten or more counts support this clonotype. The chain recombines TRBV20-1 with TRBJ2-6; no clear D. The V gene lost 3 bases and the J gene lost 6 bases, with 12 bases spanning the gap. This CDR3 comprises 14 residues. Germline V CDR1 and CDR2: DFQATT, SNEGSKA (reference sequence). The CDR3 coding sequence is TGCAGTGCTAGGGGCGGCCTAAAGGCCAACGTCCTGACTTTC. Encoded protein: CSARGGLKANVLTF.

This clonotype appeared a few times. The chain employs TRBV12-3 or TRBV12-4 and TRBJ2-3, with unresolved D. This CDR3 spans 15 amino acids. Trimming removed 4 bases from V and 4 bases from J, with 15 bases in between. The CDR3 loop reads CASSSPEVLPDTQYF. For the CDR3, the DNA is TGTGCCAGCAGTTCCCCGGAAGTACTTCCAGATACGCAGTATTTT.

This rearrangement joins TRBV27 to TRBJ2-1; 16 bases map to TRBD2. Germline-derived CDR1 and CDR2 are MNHEY and SMNVEV (reference sequence). J lost 7 bases, V lost 5 bases, and 5 bases had no gene match. The CDR3 is made up of 16 amino acids. The CDR3 coding sequence is TGTGCCAGCAGTGACGGGACTAGCGGGGGGGGTAATGAGCAGTTCTTC. It specifies CASSDGTSGGGNEQFF.

The V call is TRBV24-1, the J call TRBJ1-5, with 7 bases aligning to TRBD1. V trimming: 3 bases; J trimming: 3 bases; junction bases outside the gene matches: 4. The germline V gene has CDR1 KGHDR and CDR2 SFDVKD. The CDR3 consists of 15 residues. The DNA for the CDR3 is TGTGCCACCAGTGATCGACAGGGTCCCAATCAGCCCCAGCATTTT. This encodes CATSDRQGPNQPQHF.

In its sample, this clonotype was seen a few times. The J gene is TRBJ2-1, the V gene TRBV29-1; D is perhaps TRBD1 (5 bases). The CDR3 runs 14 residues. CDR1 SQVTM and CDR2 ANQGSEA come from the germline V gene. Trimming left V 4 bases short and J 0 bases short, with 10 bases between. CDR3 nucleotides: TGCAGCGTTGGGACACTTTACTCCTACAATGAGCAGTTCTTC. Its translation is CSVGTLYSYNEQFF.

This clonotype was observed at least ten times. V and J are TRBV20-1 and TRBJ2-1; the D gene is possibly TRBD2 (6 bases). V lost 4 bases and J 0 bases, leaving 16 bases between the germline ends. Germline CDR1 and CDR2: DFQATT and SNEGSKA (reference sequence). The length of the CDR3 is 16 residues. This CDR3 reads CSANVAGGLSYNEQFF. The CDR3 nucleotides are TGCAGTGCTAATGTAGCCGGGGGACTCTCCTACAATGAGCAGTTCTTC.

This clonotype was counted ten times or more. A single base separates this from a much larger clone, so it may be a read error. V is TRBV20-1 and J is TRBJ1-4; 7 positions agree with TRBD1. Trimming cost V 4 bases and J 2 bases; bases outside gene matches: 1. CDR3 length equals 13 residues. Germline V gene lookup returns CDR1 DFQATT and CDR2 SNEGSKA (reference sequence). The CDR3 sequence: CSAMGQTNEKLFF. The CDR3 coding sequence is TGCAGTGCTATGGGACAGACTAATGAAAAACTGTTTTTT.

This clonotype came up many times. The rearrangement uses TRBV29-1 and TRBJ2-2, with D possibly being TRBD2 (6 bases). Germline CDR1 SQVTM, CDR2 ANQGSEA. This CDR3 spans 14 amino acids. V lost 2 bases, J lost 0 bases, and 7 bases lay in between. CDR3 nucleotides: TGCAGCGTTGAAAGGGAGGCGAACACCGGGGAGCTGTTTTTT. As protein: CSVEREANTGELFF.

This clonotype was recorded many times. This chain links TRBV6-5 with TRBJ2-3; unclear D gene. Between the trimmed V and J ends, which lost 4 bases and 5 bases, there was a span of 13 bases. Germline CDR1 and CDR2: MNHEY and SVGAGI. This CDR3 has 14 residues. The CDR3: CASSSPRLRDTQYF. The CDR3 DNA follows: TGTGCCAGCAGTTCGCCCCGGTTAAGAGATACGCAGTATTTT.

This chain joins TRBV19 and TRBJ2-7; possibly TRBD1 or TRBD2 for D (5 bases each). CDR3 length: 12 amino acids. Deletions cut 8 bases from V and 3 bases from J, with 11 bases between. Germline V gene sequence: CDR1 LNHDA, CDR2 SQIVND (reference sequence). CDR3: CASSGTGYEQYF. In nucleotides, the CDR3 is TGTGCCAGTTCCGGGACGGGCTACGAGCAGTACTTC.

The table lists this clonotype with many counts. The CDR3 DNA follows: TGCAGTGCTAGACCCCCAAACAAGGACTACGAGCAGTACTTC. This sequence encodes CSARPPNKDYEQYF. The J gene is TRBJ2-7, the V gene TRBV20-1; no clear D. Trimming stripped 2 bases from V and 3 bases from J, with 14 bases between. The CDR3 sequence is 14 residues long. Germline assignment: CDR1 DFQATT and CDR2 SNEGSKA (reference sequence).

This clonotype has at least ten counts. J is TRBJ1-6 and V is TRBV20-1; no reliable D call. Trimming left V 0 bases short and J 6 bases short, with 9 bases between. The CDR3 has 14 residues. In germline, CDR1 is DFQATT, CDR2 SNEGSKA (reference sequence). This CDR3 reads CSARDPQINSPLHF. The CDR3 nucleotides are TGCAGTGCTAGAGATCCCCAGATTAATTCACCCCTCCACTTT.

This sequence joins TRBV7-6 and TRBJ2-5; 10 bases are shared with TRBD1. J lost 4 bases, V lost 7 bases, and 6 bases had no gene match. CDR3 length equals 14 residues. The germline gives CDR1 SGHVS, CDR2 FNYEAQ. The CDR3 bases are TGTGCCAGCACCCGGGACAGGGGAGGAGAGACCCAGTACTTC. Translated: CASTRDRGGETQYF. Combining the CDR3 with reference TRBV7-6 and TRBJ2-5 gives the whole variable domain GAGVSQSPRYKVTKRGQDVALRCDPISGHVSLYWYRQALGQGPEFLTYFNYEAQQDKSGLPNDRFSAERPEGSISTLTIQRTEQRDSAMYRCASTRDRGGETQYFGPGTRLLVL.

V gene TRBV5-1 combines with J gene TRBJ2-3, with a weak D call TRBD1 (5 bases). The germline gives CDR1 SGHRS, CDR2 YFSETQ. The CDR3 extends over 14 amino acids. The germline V and J ends were trimmed by 1 base and 2 bases, with 8 bases remaining between them. The CDR3 DNA reads as TGCGCCAGCAGCTTGCACAGGCCCACAGATACGCAGTATTTT. Translating gives CASSLHRPTDTQYF.

Remarks on this clonotype: The junction shows a germline mismatch at one end, possibly a read error. V is TRBV7-2 and J is TRBJ2-1; 12 nucleotides align to TRBD2. Germline CDR1 SGHTA, CDR2 FQGNSA. The CDR3 has 14 amino acids. This CDR3 reads CASSLAGGDSEQFF. The CDR3 nucleotides are TGTGCCAGCAGCCTAGCGGGGGGGGACAGTGAGCAGTTCTTC.

This chain connects TRBV10-1 to TRBJ1-2; TRBD1 agrees at 9 bases. CDR1 and CDR2 (germline): WNHNN, SYGVQD (reference sequence). The CDR3 is made up of 16 amino acids. V lost 2 bases, J lost 5 bases, and 9 bases stayed unmatched. CDR3 in DNA: TGCGCCAGCAGTGAGACAGCCGGGACAGGGTTTTATGGCTACACCTTC. As protein: CASSETAGTGFYGYTF.

The J gene is TRBJ2-1, the V gene TRBV20-1; D may match TRBD1 or TRBD2 (5 bases each). Trimming shortened V by 4 bases and J by 5 bases, and 21 bases separated the two germline ends. CDR1 DFQATT and CDR2 SNEGSKA come from the germline V gene (reference sequence). The length of the CDR3 is 16 residues. For the CDR3, the DNA is TGCAGTGCTAAGGGTCGGCGCTCGGGGCCAAACAATGAGCAGTTCTTC. Its protein product is CSAKGRRSGPNNEQFF.

This rearrangement joins TRBV7-9 to TRBJ2-3; 10 nucleotides agree with TRBD1. Germline V CDR1 and CDR2: SEHNR, FQNEAQ (reference sequence). This CDR3 region has 15 residues. V dropped 4 bases and J dropped 6; count of bases not matched to a gene: 7. The CDR3 protein is CASSSWDRGPDTQYF. The CDR3 coding sequence is TGTGCCAGCAGCTCATGGGACAGGGGTCCGGATACGCAGTATTTT.

This clonotype has a count of ten or more. The J gene is TRBJ1-2, the V gene TRBV5-1; no firm D call. The ends were cut back, 4 bases at V and 4 bases at J, with 23 bases in the middle. CDR1 and CDR2 from the germline V gene are SGHRS and YFSETQ. The CDR3 extends over 17 amino acids. For the CDR3, the DNA is TGCGCCAGCAGCCCTCACAGAAACGGTAATATCCCCTATGGCTACACCTTC. Amino acids: CASSPHRNGNIPYGYTF.

This clonotype was picked up many times. The chain carries TRBV20-1 and TRBJ2-3; 7 bases map to TRBD2. The CDR3 has 14 amino acids. Unmatched junction bases numbered 6, after V lost 3 bases and J lost 3 bases. The germline V gene encodes CDR1 DFQATT and CDR2 SNEGSKA (reference sequence). CDR3 coding DNA: TGCAGTGCTAGCGCGGGGGTTAGTACAGATACGCAGTATTTT. It translates to CSASAGVSTDTQYF.

This clonotype was counted ten times or more. This chain joins TRBV10-3 and TRBJ2-7; perhaps TRBD1 as D (5 bases). The CDR3 extends over 13 amino acids. Between the trimmed V and J ends, which lost 4 bases and 3 bases, there was a span of 10 bases. Germline V gene lookup returns CDR1 ENHRY and CDR2 SYGVKD. This chain's CDR3 is CAISGVTGYEQYF. The CDR3 bases are TGTGCCATCAGTGGGGTCACAGGCTACGAGCAGTACTTC.

This clonotype was seen many times. CDR3 protein: CASSFNRASGELFF. The CDR3 DNA follows: TGTGCCAGCAGTTTTAACAGGGCTTCCGGGGAGCTGTTTTTT. V gene TRBV12-3 or TRBV12-4 combines with J gene TRBJ2-2, with D tentatively TRBD1 (6 bases). This CDR3 region has 14 residues. V lost 3 bases and J lost 6, with 11 bases in between.